This T cell receptor (beta chain) was recorded in a study of graft-versus-host responses after intestinal transplantation. The CDR3 runs 13 residues. Germline V gene data show CDR1 as LNHDA and CDR2 as SQIVND (reference sequence). With 3 bases removed from V and 5 bases from J, the gap between germline ends came to 10 bases. A remark on this clone: Its antigen is unidentified.

Method: immunoSEQ multiplex PCR; TCRdb's copy keeps in-frame clones and lacks some. Here the sample spans approximately 120,000 clones, approximately 92% being singletons. The gene calls are TRBV19 and TRBJ2-5; D is uncertain. The sequence was collected from a human donor who received an intestinal transplant. Sequences were derived from unstimulated CD4+ T cells sorted from spleen or lymph node cells, sampled before intestinal transplant. The CDR3 sequence is CASSIVREETQYF. As DNA, the CDR3 is TGTGCCAGTAGTATTGTTCGAGAGGAGACCCAGTACTTC.